This T cell receptor (beta chain) was identified in a study of glioma-infiltrating T cells. Findings of the study overall: Gliomas, especially low-grade, showed above-expected tissue-blood divergence; non-neoplastic patients showed below. Tissue and blood shared very few CDR3 sequences.

Deletions cut 4 bases from V and 2 bases from J, with 13 bases between. The germline V gene has CDR1 SGHTA and CDR2 FQGNSA. This CDR3 spans 15 amino acids. This clonotype appeared many times. Its target is not known. Amplification of TCR alpha and beta CDR3 regions from RNA used iRepertoire nested multiplex PCR. One-step reverse transcription and amplification started from approximately 100-400 ng of tissue mRNA or PBMC total RNA. TCRdb re-called the multiplex PCR reads with MiXCR, one entry per CDR3 protein. The table shows some 99,000 distinct CDR3 sequences, with approximately 26% occurring only once.

The clonotype comes from a human donor with low-grade glioma or glioblastoma, undergoing nonglioma brain surgery, or in good health (not recorded which). The V call is TRBV7-2, the J call TRBJ2-3; D possibly corresponds to TRBD2 (6 bases). Source material: glioma tissue, nonneoplastic brain tissue, or PBMCs (not recorded which). In DNA, the CDR3 is TGTGCCAGCAGCTCGGACTATCTCTCCACAGATACGCAGTATTTT. It yields the protein CASSSDYLSTDTQYF.